The 20 T cell receptor beta chains in this list originate from one sample, sequenced in a study of molecular identifiers for immune sequencing clone quantification. MiXCR, run by TCRdb on the PCR reads, gives a single entry per CDR3 protein. The sample shows about 60,000 distinct CDR3 sequences, less than 20% of them seen only once. Sequencing was done on a sample of naive CD8+ T cells from blood, with Jurkat cell RNA spiked in. Documented subset: FACS-sorted CD8+CD4-CCR7+CD45RA+ naive T cells. The source of these receptors is a human donor in good health. Some libraries in this study had Jurkat cell RNA spiked in.

The chain recombines TRBV6-6 with TRBJ2-5; no clear D gene. Germline V gene lookup returns CDR1 MNHNY and CDR2 SVGAGI (reference sequence). V lost 1 base, J lost 5 bases, and 11 bases lay in between. The CDR3 runs to 14 residues. The CDR3 region has the DNA TGTGCCAGCAGTTACTTGGCAGATGGGGAGACCCAGTACTTC. Translating it yields CASSYLADGETQYF.

This clonotype was observed many times. The rearrangement uses TRBV15 and TRBJ2-1, with a possible D match to TRBD1 (7 bases). Germline-derived CDR1 and CDR2 are LNHNV and YYDKDF (reference sequence). Trimming took 5 bases from V and 4 from J, leaving 18 bases between them. The CDR3 has 16 residues. Written as DNA, the CDR3 is TGTGCCACCAGCCGCAGGGGGGACGTACCGTACAATGAGCAGTTCTTC. It specifies CATSRRGDVPYNEQFF.

The V and J genes are TRBV6-5 and TRBJ2-5; D tentatively fits TRBD1 or TRBD2 (5 bases each). The CDR3 runs to 14 residues. Trimming stripped 3 bases from V and 8 bases from J, with 16 bases between. From germline, CDR1 is MNHEY and CDR2 SVGAGI. The CDR3 DNA is TGTGCCAGCAGTTATGTCGAGGGGACCGGTACCCAGTACTTC. Translated: CASSYVEGTGTQYF.

This clonotype has only a few counts. The chain employs TRBV7-9 and TRBJ2-7; possible D gene TRBD1, 7 bases. The CDR3 loop spans 16 amino acids. Per the germline V gene, CDR1 is SEHNR and CDR2 is FQNEAQ (reference sequence). The V and J ends lost 5 bases and 7 bases respectively, with 24 bases between them. CDR3 in DNA: TGTGCCAGCAGCCCGCTTGGCGAAGGGGGCGCGGGGGAGCAGTACTTC. It codes for CASSPLGEGGAGEQYF. Combining the CDR3 with reference TRBV7-9 and TRBJ2-7 gives the whole variable domain DTGVSQNPRHKITKRGQNVTFRCDPISEHNRLYWYRQTLGQGPEFLTYFQNEAQLEKSRLLSDRFSAERPKGSFSTLEIQRTEQGDSAMYLCASSPLGEGGAGEQYFGPGTRLTVT.

This clonotype occurred many times. V usage is TRBV3-1 and J usage is TRBJ1-1; D not resolved. The V gene lost 1 base and the J gene lost 5 bases, with 11 bases spanning the gap. The germline CDR1 and CDR2 sequences are LGHDT and YNNKEL (reference sequence). CDR3 size: 14 residues. Here the CDR3 reads CASSQGRGWTEAFF. Here the CDR3 DNA reads TGTGCCAGCAGCCAAGGCCGCGGGTGGACTGAAGCTTTCTTT.

This chain uses TRBV28 with TRBJ2-5; 8 nucleotides match TRBD2. The germline V gene has CDR1 MDHEN and CDR2 SYDVKM. CDR3 length: 14 amino acids. J gave up 5 bases and V 7 bases, and 9 bases lay outside the gene matches. This CDR3 is CASTSGGAWETQYF. DNA of the CDR3: TGTGCCAGCACCTCCGGGGGGGCTTGGGAGACCCAGTACTTC.

This clonotype has a count of ten or more. J is TRBJ1-6 and V is TRBV7-9; the D gene is possibly TRBD1 (6 bases). Trimming removed 3 bases from V and 9 bases from J, with 12 bases in between. CDR3 length equals 14 residues. Germline V lookup: CDR1 SEHNR, CDR2 FQNEAQ (reference sequence). The CDR3 region is CASSFLQGSSPLHF. CDR3 bases: TGTGCCAGCAGCTTCTTACAGGGTTCTTCACCCCTCCACTTT.

In its sample, this clonotype was seen many times. V and J are TRBV24-1 and TRBJ2-3; 8 bases map to TRBD2. The ends lost 6 bases at V and 6 bases at J; junction bases unmatched: 7. The germline gives CDR1 KGHDR, CDR2 SFDVKD. This CDR3 has 14 amino acids. The CDR3 DNA reads TGTGCCACCAGTCCGGGACTAGTTCCCGATACGCAGTATTTT. Translation gives CATSPGLVPDTQYF.

Many counts were recorded for this clonotype. This chain joins TRBV29-1 and TRBJ2-5; a weak D match, TRBD1 (5 bases). The length of the CDR3 is 14 residues. The V and J ends lost 7 bases and 2 bases respectively, with 17 bases between them. CDR1 and CDR2 (germline): SQVTM, ANQGSEA. CDR3 sequence reads: CSAEGASVQETQYF. CDR3 nucleotide sequence: TGCAGCGCCGAAGGGGCGAGCGTTCAAGAGACCCAGTACTTC.

This clonotype was detected only a few times. A read error is possible here, since a much larger clone lies one base away. The chain employs TRBV10-3 and TRBJ2-2, with D tentatively TRBD1 or TRBD2 (5 bases each). Germline V CDR1 and CDR2: ENHRY, SYGVKD. Trimming took 8 bases from V and 1 from J, leaving 20 bases between them. This CDR3 region has 17 residues. CDR3 in DNA: TGTGCCATCGCCCCCGGGGCCGAGGCGGTGAACACCGGGGAGCTGTTTTTT. Its translation: CAIAPGAEAVNTGELFF.

V gene TRBV7-6 combines with J gene TRBJ1-2; TRBD1 matches 9 bases. This CDR3 is 17 amino acids long. The V segment lost 2 bases and the J segment 4 bases; nucleotides outside the gene matches: 11. From germline, CDR1 is SGHVS and CDR2 FNYEAQ. The CDR3 DNA follows: TGTGCCAGCAGCTTAAGGGAGGGACAGGGAAAGGGCTATGGCTACACCTTC. Translation: CASSLREGQGKGYGYTF.

This clonotype turned up a few times. This rearrangement joins TRBV5-1 to TRBJ2-7, with 13 bases that match TRBD2. The CDR3 covers 15 residues. V lost 3 bases, J lost 4 bases, and 4 bases stayed unmatched. Germline V gives CDR1 SGHRS, CDR2 YFSETQ. The chain's CDR3 is CASSWTSGSGYEQYF. The DNA of the CDR3 is TGCGCCAGCAGCTGGACTAGCGGGAGTGGTTACGAGCAGTACTTC.

This clonotype was picked up many times. The J gene is TRBJ2-1, the V gene TRBV27, with D possibly TRBD2 on 6 matching bases. Trimming removed 3 bases from V and 0 bases from J, with 6 bases in between. The CDR3 extends over 14 amino acids. CDR1 is MNHEY, CDR2 SMNVEV, per germline (reference sequence). The CDR3 loop reads CASSFGGSYNEQFF. DNA for the CDR3: TGTGCCAGCAGTTTCGGGGGCTCCTACAATGAGCAGTTCTTC.

With regard to this clonotype: No conserved phenylalanine or tryptophan ends this CDR3, so it is likely a read error. The V gene is TRBV5-1, the J gene TRBJ2-7, with TRBD1 identical over 9 bases. Per germline, CDR1 SGHRS and CDR2 YFSETQ. Germline trimming cut 4 bases from V and 2 bases from J; bases unmatched to any gene: 4. This CDR3 contains 14 residues. The CDR3 region is CASSPGTGTYEQYI. CDR3 DNA: TGCGCCAGCAGCCCCGGGACAGGGACCTACGAGCAGTACATC.

This chain links TRBV19 with TRBJ2-7; unclear D gene. The CDR3 is made up of 13 amino acids. The V gene lost 5 bases and the J gene lost 2 bases, with 10 bases spanning the gap. CDR1 and CDR2 (germline): LNHDA, SQIVND (reference sequence). The CDR3 spells CASSQTRTYEQYF. The CDR3 DNA follows: TGTGCCAGTAGTCAGACACGAACCTACGAGCAGTACTTC.

This clonotype was seen only a few times. It may be a read error: a sequence one base away is much more abundant. The chain joins TRBV11-2 to TRBJ2-1; 7 bases match TRBD2. The CDR3 sequence is 17 residues long. Germline V gives CDR1 SGHAT, CDR2 FQNNGV. With V trimmed by 5 bases and J by 2 bases, 12 bases remained unmatched. The CDR3 loop is CASSPPPWRGTYNEQFF. In nucleotides, the CDR3 is TGTGCCAGCAGCCCGCCCCCTTGGCGGGGGACCTACAATGAGCAGTTCTTC.

The sample holds many counts of this clonotype. The chain uses TRBV7-2 and TRBJ1-3; D uncertain. The CDR3 sequence is 14 residues long. Germline V gene data show CDR1 as SGHTA and CDR2 as FQGNSA. V was cut by 4 bases and J by 2 bases, with 9 bases left in between. The CDR3 DNA reads TGTGCCAGCAGCTACGGGATTACTGGAAACACCATATATTTT. It specifies CASSYGITGNTIYF. The full variable domain, rest sourced from reference TRBV7-2 and TRBJ1-3, is GAGVSQSPSNKVTEKGKDVELRCDPISGHTALYWYRQSLGQGLEFLIYFQGNSAPDKSGLPSDRFSAERTGGSVSTLTIQRTQQEDSAVYLCASSYGITGNTIYFGEGSWLTVV.

J is TRBJ2-1 and V is TRBV19; D not certain. Trimming removed 2 bases from V and 4 bases from J, with 6 bases in between. From germline, CDR1 is LNHDA and CDR2 SQIVND (reference sequence). This CDR3 spans 13 amino acids. The CDR3 coding sequence is TGTGCCAGTAGTATACAGAAGTACAATGAGCAGTTCTTC. Protein product: CASSIQKYNEQFF.

This clonotype was seen a few times. The junction departs from the called germline gene at one end, perhaps through a read error. The chain joins TRBV7-7 to TRBJ2-2; D might be TRBD1 or TRBD2, each matching 5 bases. CDR3 length: 14 residues. Germline values: CDR1 SSHAT, CDR2 FNYEAQ (reference sequence). The CDR3 is CASSWDLKTGELFF. Written as DNA, the CDR3 is TGTGCTAGCAGCTGGGACCTCAAGACCGGGGAGCTGTTTTTT.

This clonotype was detected a few times. This sequence joins TRBV4-1 and TRBJ2-2, with D perhaps matching TRBD1 (6 bases). The V gene's germline CDR1 is MGHRA and CDR2 YSYEKL. The CDR3 contains 18 residues. The V and J ends lost 4 bases and 2 bases respectively, with 20 bases between them. The CDR3 loop is CASSLDSQDSLNTGELFF. The DNA of the CDR3 is TGCGCCAGCAGCCTAGATAGCCAGGACAGTCTAAACACCGGGGAGCTGTTTTTT.